This TCR beta chain was sequenced for a study of T cells after yellow fever vaccination. V was cut by 4 bases and J by 1 base, with 13 bases left in between. The CDR3 loop spans 16 amino acids. Germline V gene lookup returns CDR1 LGHNA and CDR2 YNFKEQ. Concerning this clonotype: Antigen specificity is unknown.

Study-wide results and caveats: Few clonotypes appeared in both CD4 and CD8 compartments. When the response was secondary, it was weaker but reached its peak faster, day 5 versus 15. Clones that expanded after primary vaccination mostly reappeared after the booster (just under 98% CD4, roughly 90% CD8).

Generation of TCR cDNA used 5'RACE template switching (which added a universal primer site and UMIs). TCRdb fed the 5' RACE reads into MiXCR, producing one record per CDR3 protein. The sample lists about 130,000 distinct CDR3 sequences; approximately 6.6% were seen once. The sequence came from a man younger than 45 who received the YFV17D yellow fever vaccine. The material was CD4+ T cells sorted from PBMCs, obtained 10 days after the yellow fever booster vaccination. The genes are TRBV4-2 and TRBJ2-2, with TRBD2 as a possible D gene (5 bases). This CDR3 reads CASSPQPSRNTGELFF. The CDR3 DNA is TGTGCCAGCAGCCCCCAGCCTAGCAGGAACACCGGGGAGCTGTTTTTT.